Sequencing of this TCR beta chain was carried out in a study of regulatory T cells in long-lasting Graves disease. This clonotype was seen a few times. Time point of the sample: newly diagnosed GD, antithyroid drugs for less than 3 months. From RNA extracted from PBMCs, the TCR library was made. Losses at the gene ends were 4 bases for V and 1 base for J; bases not matched to a gene: 6. The CDR3 extends over 16 amino acids. Germline values: CDR1 SGHVS, CDR2 FQNEAQ. In building TCR beta libraries, iRepertoire HTBI primers were used together with Arm-PCR of CDR3 regions. TCRdb independently ran MiXCR on the multiplex PCR reads; one entry per CDR3 protein. The sample shows about 520,000 distinct CDR3 sequences, about 12% of them seen only once. Separately, the same data were catalogued under a study of T cells in Graves' hyperthyroidism and ophthalmopathy.

The sequence came from a woman between 25 and 40 years old with Graves disease. Sequencing was performed on peripheral blood mononuclear cells (PBMCs), taken at new diagnosis, from a patient treated with antithyroid drugs. The chain employs TRBV7-8 and TRBJ1-1; 10 positions agree with TRBD1. CDR3 in amino acids: CASSSTGGGWNTEAFF. The CDR3 nucleotides read TGTGCCAGCAGCTCGACAGGGGGCGGATGGAACACTGAAGCTTTCTTT.